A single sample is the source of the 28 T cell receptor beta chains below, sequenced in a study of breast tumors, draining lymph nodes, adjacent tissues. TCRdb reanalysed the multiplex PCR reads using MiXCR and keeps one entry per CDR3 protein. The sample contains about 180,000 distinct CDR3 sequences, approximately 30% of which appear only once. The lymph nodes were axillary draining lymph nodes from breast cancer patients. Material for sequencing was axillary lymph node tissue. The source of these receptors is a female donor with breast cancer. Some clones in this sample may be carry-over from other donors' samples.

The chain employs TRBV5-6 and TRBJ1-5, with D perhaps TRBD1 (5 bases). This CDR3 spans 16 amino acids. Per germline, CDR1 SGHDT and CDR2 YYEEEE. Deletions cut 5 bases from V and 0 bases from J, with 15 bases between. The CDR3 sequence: CASRVGRAYSNQPQHF. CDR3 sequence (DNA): TGTGCCAGCAGGGTGGGACGGGCATATAGCAATCAGCCCCAGCATTTT. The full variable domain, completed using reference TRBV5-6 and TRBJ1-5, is DAGVTQSPTHLIKTRGQQVTLRCSPKSGHDTVSWYQQALGQGPQFIFQYYEEEERQRGNFPDRFSGHQFPNYSSELNVNALLLGDSALYLCASRVGRAYSNQPQHFGDGTRLSIL.

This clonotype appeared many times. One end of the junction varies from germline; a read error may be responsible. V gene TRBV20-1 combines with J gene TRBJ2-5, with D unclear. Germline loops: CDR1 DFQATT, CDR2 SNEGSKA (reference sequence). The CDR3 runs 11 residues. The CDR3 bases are TGCAGTGCTGGCCCGGTGGAGACCCAGTCCTTC. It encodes CSAGPVETQSF.

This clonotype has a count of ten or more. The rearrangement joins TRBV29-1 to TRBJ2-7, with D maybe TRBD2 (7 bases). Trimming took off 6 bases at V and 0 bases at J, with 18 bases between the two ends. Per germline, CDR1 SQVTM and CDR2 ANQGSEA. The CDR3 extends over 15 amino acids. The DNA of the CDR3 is TGCAGCGTCTCTGGGGGGGCCCTGAGCTCCTACGAGCAGTACTTC. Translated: CSVSGGALSSYEQYF.

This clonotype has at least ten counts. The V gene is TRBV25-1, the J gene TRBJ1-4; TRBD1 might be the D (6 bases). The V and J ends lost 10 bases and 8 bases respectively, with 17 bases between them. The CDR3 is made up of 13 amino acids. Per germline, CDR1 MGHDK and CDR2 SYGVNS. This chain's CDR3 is CATTPGAGEKLFF. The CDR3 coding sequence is TGTGCCACCACCCCGGGGGCGGGGGAAAAACTGTTTTTT.

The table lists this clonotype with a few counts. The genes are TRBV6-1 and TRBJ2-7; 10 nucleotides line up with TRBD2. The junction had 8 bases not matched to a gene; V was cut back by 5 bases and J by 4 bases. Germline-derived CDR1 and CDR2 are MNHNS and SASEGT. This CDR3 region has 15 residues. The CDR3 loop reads CASSRPGLAAYEQYF. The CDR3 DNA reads TGTGCCAGCAGTCGACCCGGACTAGCGGCTTACGAGCAGTACTTC.

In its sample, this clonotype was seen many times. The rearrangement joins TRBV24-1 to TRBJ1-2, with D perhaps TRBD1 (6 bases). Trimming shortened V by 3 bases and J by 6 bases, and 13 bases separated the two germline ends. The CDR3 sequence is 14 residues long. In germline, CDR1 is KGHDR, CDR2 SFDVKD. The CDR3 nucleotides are TGTGCCACCAGTGATGGGACACGGTTTGATGGCTACACCTTC. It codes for CATSDGTRFDGYTF.

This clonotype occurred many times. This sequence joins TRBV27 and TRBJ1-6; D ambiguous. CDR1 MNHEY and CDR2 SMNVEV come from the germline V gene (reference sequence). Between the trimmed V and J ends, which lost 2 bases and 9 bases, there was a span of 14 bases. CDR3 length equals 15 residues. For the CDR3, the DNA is TGTGCCAGCAGTTTAACCGGGAGTCCTTCTTCACCCCTCCACTTT. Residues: CASSLTGSPSSPLHF.

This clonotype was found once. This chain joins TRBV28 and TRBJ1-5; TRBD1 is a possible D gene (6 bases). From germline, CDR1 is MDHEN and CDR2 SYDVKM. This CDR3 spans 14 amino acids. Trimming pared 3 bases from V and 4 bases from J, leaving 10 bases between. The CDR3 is CASSFIGGNQPQHF. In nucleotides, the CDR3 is TGTGCCAGCAGTTTCATAGGGGGGAATCAGCCCCAGCATTTT.

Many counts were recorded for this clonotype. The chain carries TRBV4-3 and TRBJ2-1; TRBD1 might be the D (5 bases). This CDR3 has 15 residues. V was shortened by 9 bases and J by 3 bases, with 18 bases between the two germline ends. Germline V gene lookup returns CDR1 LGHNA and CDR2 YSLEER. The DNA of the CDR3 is TGCGCCAGATGGCCCGTATTGACAGACTACAATGAGCAGTTCTTC. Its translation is CARWPVLTDYNEQFF.

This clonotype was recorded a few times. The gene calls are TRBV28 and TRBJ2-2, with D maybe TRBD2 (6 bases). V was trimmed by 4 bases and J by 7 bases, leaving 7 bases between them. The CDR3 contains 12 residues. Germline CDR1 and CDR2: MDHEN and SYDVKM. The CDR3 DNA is TGTGCCAGCAGTTCGGGGGTCGGGGAGCTGTTTTTT. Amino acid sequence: CASSSGVGELFF.

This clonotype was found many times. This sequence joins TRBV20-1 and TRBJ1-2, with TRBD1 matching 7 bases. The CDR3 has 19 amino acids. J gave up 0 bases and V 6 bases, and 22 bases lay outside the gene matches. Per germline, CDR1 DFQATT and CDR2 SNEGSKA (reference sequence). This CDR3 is CSARIPPGIQGEPNYGYTF. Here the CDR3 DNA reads TGCAGTGCAAGAATTCCCCCCGGGATTCAGGGGGAACCTAACTATGGCTACACCTTC.

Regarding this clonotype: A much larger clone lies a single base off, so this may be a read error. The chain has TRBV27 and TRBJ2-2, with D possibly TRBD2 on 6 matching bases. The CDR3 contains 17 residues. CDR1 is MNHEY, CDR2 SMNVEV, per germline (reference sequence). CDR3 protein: CASSLSTASDPTEELFF. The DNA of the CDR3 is TGTGCCAGCAGTTTATCGACGGCTAGCGATCCCACCGAGGAGCTGTTTTTT.

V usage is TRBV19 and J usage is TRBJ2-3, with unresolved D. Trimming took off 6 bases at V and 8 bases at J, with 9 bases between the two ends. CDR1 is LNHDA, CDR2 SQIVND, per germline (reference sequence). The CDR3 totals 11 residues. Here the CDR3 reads CASSPPPTQYF. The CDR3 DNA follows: TGTGCCAGTAGCCCTCCTCCTACGCAGTATTTT.

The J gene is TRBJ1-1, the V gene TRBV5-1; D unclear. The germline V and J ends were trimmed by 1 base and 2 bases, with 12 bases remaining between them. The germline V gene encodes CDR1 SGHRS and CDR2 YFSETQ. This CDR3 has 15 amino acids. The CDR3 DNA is TGCGCCAGCAGCTTGTTAGGGCCCGCTAACACTGAAGCTTTCTTT. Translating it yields CASSLLGPANTEAFF.

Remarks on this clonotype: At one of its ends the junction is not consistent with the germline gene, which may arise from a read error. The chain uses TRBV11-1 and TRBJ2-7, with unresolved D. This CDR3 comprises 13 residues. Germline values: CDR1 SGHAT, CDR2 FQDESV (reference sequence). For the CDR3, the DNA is TGTGCCAGCAGCTTACCTCCCTCCTCCGAGCAGCACTTC. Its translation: CASSLPPSSEQHF.

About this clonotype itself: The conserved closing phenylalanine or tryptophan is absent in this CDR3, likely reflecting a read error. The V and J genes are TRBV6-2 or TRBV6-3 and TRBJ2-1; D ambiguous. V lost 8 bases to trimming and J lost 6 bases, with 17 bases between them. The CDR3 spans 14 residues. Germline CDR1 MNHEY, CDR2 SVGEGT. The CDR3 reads CASHRAYRVNEQFL. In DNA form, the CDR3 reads TGTGCCAGCCACAGAGCTTATAGGGTCAATGAGCAGTTCCTC.

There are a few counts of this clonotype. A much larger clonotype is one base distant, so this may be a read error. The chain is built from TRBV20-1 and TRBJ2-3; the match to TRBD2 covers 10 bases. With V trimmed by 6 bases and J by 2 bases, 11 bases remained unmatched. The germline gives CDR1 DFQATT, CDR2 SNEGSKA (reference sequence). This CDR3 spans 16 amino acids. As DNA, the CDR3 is TGCAGTGCGGCCACTAGCGGGATGGGCCCCACAGATACGCAGTATTTT. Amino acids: CSAATSGMGPTDTQYF.

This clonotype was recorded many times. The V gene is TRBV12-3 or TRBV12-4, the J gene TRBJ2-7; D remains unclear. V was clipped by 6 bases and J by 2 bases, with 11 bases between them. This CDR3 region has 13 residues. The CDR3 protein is CASSLSPPYEQYF. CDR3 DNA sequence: TGTGCCAGCAGCCTAAGCCCCCCCTACGAGCAGTACTTC.

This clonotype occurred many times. CDR3 DNA sequence: TGTGCCAGCAGCGTAGATATTCGGGAGACCCAGTACTTC. Protein sequence: CASSVDIRETQYF. V and J are TRBV9 and TRBJ2-5; no reliable D call. CDR1 SGDLS and CDR2 YYNGEE come from the germline V gene. The germline V and J ends were trimmed by 0 bases and 5 bases, with 8 bases remaining between them. CDR3 length: 13 residues.

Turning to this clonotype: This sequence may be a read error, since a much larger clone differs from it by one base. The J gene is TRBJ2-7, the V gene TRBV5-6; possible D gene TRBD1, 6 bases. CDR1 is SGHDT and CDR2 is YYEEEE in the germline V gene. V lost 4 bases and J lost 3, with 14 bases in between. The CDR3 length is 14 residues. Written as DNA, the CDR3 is TGTGCCAGCAGCCAACAGGGTGCAGGCTACGAGCAGTACTTC. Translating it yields CASSQQGAGYEQYF.

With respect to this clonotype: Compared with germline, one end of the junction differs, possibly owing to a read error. This CDR3 reads CASSQVLPLGGGGQEAQYF. CDR3 bases: TGTGCCAGCAGCCAAGTATTGCCGTTAGGCGGGGGGGGGCAAGAGGCCCAGTACTTC. V is TRBV4-2 and J is TRBJ2-5, with 9 bases fitting TRBD2. Looked up from germline, CDR1 is LGHNA and CDR2 is YNFKEQ. The CDR3 is made up of 19 amino acids.

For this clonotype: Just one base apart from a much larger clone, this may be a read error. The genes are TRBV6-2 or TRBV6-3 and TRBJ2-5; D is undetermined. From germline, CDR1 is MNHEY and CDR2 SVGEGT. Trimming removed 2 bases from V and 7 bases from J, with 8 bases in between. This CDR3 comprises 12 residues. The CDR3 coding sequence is TGTGCCAGCAGTTACGACTGGGGGACCCAGTACTTC. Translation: CASSYDWGTQYF.

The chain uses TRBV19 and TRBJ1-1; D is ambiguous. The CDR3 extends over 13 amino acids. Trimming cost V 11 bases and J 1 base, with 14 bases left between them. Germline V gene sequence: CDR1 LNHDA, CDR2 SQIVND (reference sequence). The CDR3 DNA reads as TGTGCCTGCCGACCGTTGGGGAACACTGAAGCTTTCTTT. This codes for CACRPLGNTEAFF.

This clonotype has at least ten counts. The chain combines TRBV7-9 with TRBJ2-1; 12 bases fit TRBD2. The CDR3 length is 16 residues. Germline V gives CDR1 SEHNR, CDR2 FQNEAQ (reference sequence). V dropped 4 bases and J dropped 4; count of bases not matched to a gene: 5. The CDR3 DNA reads TGTGCCAGCAGCTCACTAGCGGGAGGATTATACAATGAGCAGTTCTTC. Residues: CASSSLAGGLYNEQFF.

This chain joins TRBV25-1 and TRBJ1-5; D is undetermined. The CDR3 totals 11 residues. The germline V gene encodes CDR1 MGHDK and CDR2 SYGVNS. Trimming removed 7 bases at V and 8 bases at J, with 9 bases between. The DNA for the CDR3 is TGTGCCAGCACTCACGGGGAGCCCCAGCATTTT. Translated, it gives CASTHGEPQHF.

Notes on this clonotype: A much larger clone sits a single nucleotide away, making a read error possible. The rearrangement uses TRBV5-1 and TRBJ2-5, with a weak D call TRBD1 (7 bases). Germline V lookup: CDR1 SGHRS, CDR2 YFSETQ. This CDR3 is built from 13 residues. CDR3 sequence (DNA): TGCGCCAGCAGCGGCGGGACAGAAGAGACCCAGTGCTTC. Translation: CASSGGTEETQCF.

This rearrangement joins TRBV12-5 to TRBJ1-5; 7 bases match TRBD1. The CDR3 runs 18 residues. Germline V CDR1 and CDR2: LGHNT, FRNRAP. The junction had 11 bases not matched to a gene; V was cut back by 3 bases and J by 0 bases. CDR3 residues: CASGFEASGTDSNQPQHF. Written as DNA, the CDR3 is TGTGCTAGTGGTTTCGAAGCCTCCGGGACAGATAGCAATCAGCCCCAGCATTTT. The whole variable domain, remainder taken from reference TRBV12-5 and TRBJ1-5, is DARVTQTPRHKVTEMGQEVTMRCQPILGHNTVFWYRQTMMQGLELLAYFRNRAPLDDSGMPKDRFSAEMPDATLATLKIQPSEPRDSAVYFCASGFEASGTDSNQPQHFGDGTRLSIL.

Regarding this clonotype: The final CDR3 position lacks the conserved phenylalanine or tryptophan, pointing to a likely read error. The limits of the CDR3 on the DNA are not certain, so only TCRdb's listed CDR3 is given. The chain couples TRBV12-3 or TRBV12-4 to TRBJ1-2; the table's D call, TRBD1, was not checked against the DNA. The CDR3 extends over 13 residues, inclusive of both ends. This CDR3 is CASSLAGGYGCTS.